A single sample is the source of the 22 T cell receptor beta chains below, sequenced in a study of blood T cell repertoires in COVID-19. TCRdb keeps only in-frame clones here, not all; method: immunoSEQ multiplex PCR. The table includes about 310,000 clones, around 87% detected once. The sequenced sample was peripheral blood. The source is a man in his late teens or twenties with active or convalescent COVID-19.

The V gene is TRBV15, the J gene TRBJ2-1; tentative D call: TRBD2 (6 bases). The V and J ends lost 1 base and 5 bases respectively, with 15 bases between them. Looked up from germline, CDR1 is LNHNV and CDR2 is YYDKDF (reference sequence). CDR3 size: 16 residues. In DNA, the CDR3 is TGTGCCACCAGCAGAGTTGGAGGGGCCGGGAACAATGAGCAGTTCTTC. It specifies CATSRVGGAGNNEQFF.

The CDR3: CASSEPPGVVYNEQFF. CDR3 nucleotide sequence: TGTGCCAGCAGTGAACCTCCGGGGGTGGTATACAATGAGCAGTTCTTC. The chain links TRBV2 to TRBJ2-1; TRBD2 is a possible D gene (6 bases). The V gene lost 2 bases and the J gene lost 4 bases, with 15 bases spanning the gap. CDR1 and CDR2 from the germline V gene are SNHLY and FYNNEI. The CDR3 loop spans 16 amino acids. The variable domain in full, completed from reference TRBV2 and TRBJ2-1, reads EPEVTQTPSHQVTQMGQEVILRCVPISNHLYFYWYRQILGQKVEFLVSFYNNEISEKSEIFDDQFSVERPDGSNFTLKIRSTKLEDSAMYFCASSEPPGVVYNEQFFGPGTRLTVL.

This clone was seen only a few times. The gene calls are TRBV6-6 and TRBJ1-4, with TRBD1 identical over 7 bases. The CDR3 has 15 residues. Germline loops: CDR1 MNHNY, CDR2 SVGAGI (reference sequence). Losses at the gene ends were 5 bases for V and 5 bases for J; bases not matched to a gene: 8. The CDR3: CASSQRDSRNEKLFF. Here the CDR3 DNA reads TGTGCCAGCAGTCAGAGGGACAGCCGGAATGAAAAACTGTTTTTT.

The J gene is TRBJ1-2, the V gene TRBV6-5; D is undetermined. The CDR3 is made up of 13 amino acids. Trimming pared 5 bases from V and 9 bases from J, leaving 16 bases between. Germline V gene lookup returns CDR1 MNHEY and CDR2 SVGAGI. Written as DNA, the CDR3 is TGTGCCAGCAGTCCTCAACCCCATGACAGCTACACCTTC. This translates into CASSPQPHDSYTF.

This clone has just one count. J is TRBJ1-2 and V is TRBV19; 8 nucleotides line up with TRBD1. The CDR3 is 15 amino acids. V was clipped by 8 bases and J by 4 bases; unmatched bases: 12. Germline V gives CDR1 LNHDA, CDR2 SQIVND (reference sequence). CDR3 region: CASGKDRVTSYGYTF. The CDR3 DNA reads as TGTGCCAGTGGGAAGGACAGGGTCACATCCTATGGCTACACCTTC.

A note on this clone: This specimen includes other DNA sequences encoding the same CDR3. V and J are TRBV15 and TRBJ1-1; D not resolved. CDR1 and CDR2 from the germline V gene are LNHNV and YYDKDF (reference sequence). The V end was cut by 1 base, the J end by 1 base, with 4 bases between. The CDR3 loop spans 13 amino acids. CDR3 protein: CATSRGQNTEAFF. The CDR3 DNA is TGTGCCACCAGCAGAGGTCAGAACACTGAAGCTTTCTTT.

The gene calls are TRBV5-1 and TRBJ1-5, with D possibly being TRBD1 (6 bases). CDR3 length: 13 amino acids. Germline V gene lookup returns CDR1 SGHRS and CDR2 YFSETQ. The V and J ends lost 2 bases and 6 bases respectively, with 9 bases between them. CDR3 sequence reads: CASSLTGFQPQHF. Here the CDR3 DNA reads TGCGCCAGCAGCTTAACAGGGTTTCAGCCCCAGCATTTT.

The chain has TRBV7-9 and TRBJ2-2; 7 nucleotides align to TRBD2. The CDR3 is made up of 17 amino acids. V gave up 4 bases and J gave up 0 bases; unmatched junction bases: 8. The germline gives CDR1 SEHNR, CDR2 FQNEAQ (reference sequence). The CDR3 reads CASSSATSQTNTGELFF. In DNA form, the CDR3 reads TGTGCCAGCAGCTCAGCGACTAGCCAAACGAACACCGGGGAGCTGTTTTTT.

V usage is TRBV4-1 and J usage is TRBJ1-2, with 10 bases that match TRBD1. The CDR3 length is 13 residues. J lost 6 bases, V lost 6 bases, and 4 bases had no gene match. Germline values: CDR1 MGHRA, CDR2 YSYEKL. The chain's CDR3 is CASSTDRGHGYTF. CDR3 nucleotide sequence: TGCGCCAGCAGTACTGACAGGGGGCATGGCTACACCTTC.

This clone was seen just once. The CDR3 loop is CASSLEPNEQFF. The CDR3 bases are TGTGCCAGCAGCTTAGAGCCGAATGAGCAGTTCTTC. The chain couples TRBV13 to TRBJ2-1; D gene uncertain. The V and J ends lost 1 base and 7 bases respectively, with 5 bases between them. CDR1 and CDR2 from the germline V gene are PRHDT and FYEKMQ (reference sequence). CDR3 length: 12 residues.

The chain couples TRBV2 to TRBJ2-3; 11 positions match TRBD1. This CDR3 spans 16 amino acids. CDR1 and CDR2 from the germline V gene are SNHLY and FYNNEI. Trimming removed 6 bases from V and 3 bases from J; junction bases left unmatched: 8. Here the CDR3 reads CASSWGRDRGTDTQYF. The CDR3 DNA reads as TGTGCCAGCAGCTGGGGCCGGGACAGGGGGACAGATACGCAGTATTTT.

The gene calls are TRBV6-5 and TRBJ2-5, with TRBD1 matching 9 bases. From germline, CDR1 is MNHEY and CDR2 SVGAGI. The J segment lost 2 bases and the V segment lost 2 bases, leaving 6 bases of the junction unmatched. The CDR3 is made up of 16 amino acids. CDR3 nucleotide sequence: TGTGCCAGCAGTTACACGTCGGACAGGGGACAAGAGACCCAGTACTTC. As protein: CASSYTSDRGQETQYF.

This clone was seen more than once but under ten times. V usage is TRBV27 and J usage is TRBJ2-2, with unresolved D. V was cut by 11 bases and J by 3 bases, with 19 bases left in between. Germline CDR1 is MNHEY and CDR2 is SMNVEV (reference sequence). The CDR3 spans 15 residues. CDR3 sequence (DNA): TGTGCCCAACGTCGGTTCCCACCGGACACCGGGGAGCTGTTTTTT. Translating it yields CAQRRFPPDTGELFF.

The chain has TRBV5-1 and TRBJ2-1, with 14 nucleotides matching TRBD2. Germline values: CDR1 SGHRS, CDR2 YFSETQ. The CDR3 runs 19 residues. V gave up 3 bases and J gave up 7 bases; unmatched junction bases: 15. CDR3: CASSSKGLAGGPGGNEQFF. The CDR3 DNA reads as TGCGCCAGCAGCTCCAAAGGACTAGCGGGAGGTCCGGGGGGTAATGAGCAGTTCTTC.

The chain employs TRBV7-6 and TRBJ1-5; D not certain. This CDR3 has 13 amino acids. CDR1 and CDR2 (germline): SGHVS, FNYEAQ. Between the trimmed V and J ends, which lost 1 base and 6 bases, there was a span of 7 bases. The CDR3 loop is CASSLGESQPQHF. For the CDR3, the DNA is TGTGCCAGCAGCTTAGGGGAGTCTCAGCCCCAGCATTTT.

The gene calls are TRBV2 and TRBJ2-7, with D maybe TRBD1 (5 bases). V was pared by 8 bases and J by 3 bases, with 20 bases between. This CDR3 comprises 15 residues. Germline V gene lookup returns CDR1 SNHLY and CDR2 FYNNEI. CDR3 nucleotides: TGTGCCAGCGGACGGCAGGGTAAGATAGGCTACGAGCAGTACTTC. Its protein is CASGRQGKIGYEQYF.

The chain employs TRBV29-1 and TRBJ1-1; 7 bases fit TRBD1. The CDR3 length is 13 residues. The germline V gene encodes CDR1 SQVTM and CDR2 ANQGSEA. V lost 6 bases, J lost 3 bases, and 7 bases stayed unmatched. The DNA of the CDR3 is TGCAGCGTCAACCGGGACAGCGACACTGAAGCTTTCTTT. Protein product: CSVNRDSDTEAFF.

The CDR3 nucleotides read TGTGCCAGCTCACCAGGACAGGGAGGCCAGCCCCAGCATTTT. Its protein is CASSPGQGGQPQHF. The chain uses TRBV18 and TRBJ1-5; 8 bases line up with TRBD1. Germline V lookup: CDR1 KGHSH, CDR2 LQKENI. The CDR3 consists of 14 residues. V gave up 2 bases and J gave up 7 bases; unmatched junction bases: 4.

This chain uses TRBV24-1 with TRBJ2-7, with D possibly TRBD1 on 6 matching bases. Trimming cost V 5 bases and J 3 bases, with 7 bases left between them. This CDR3 comprises 12 residues. The germline V gene encodes CDR1 KGHDR and CDR2 SFDVKD. The CDR3 loop reads CATSGGGYEQYF. CDR3 sequence (DNA): TGTGCCACCAGTGGAGGGGGCTACGAGCAGTACTTC.

A remark on this clone: This sample includes further DNA sequences coding for the same CDR3. The J gene is TRBJ2-2, the V gene TRBV9; a weak D match, TRBD1 (6 bases). The V end lost 0 bases, the J end lost 4 bases, and 7 bases lay between the germline ends. Germline V lookup: CDR1 SGDLS, CDR2 YYNGEE. The CDR3 contains 14 residues. The chain's CDR3 is CASSVGGGTGELFF. CDR3 DNA sequence: TGTGCCAGCAGCGTAGGAGGGGGCACCGGGGAGCTGTTTTTT.

The chain employs TRBV2 and TRBJ1-1; 7 bases are shared with TRBD1. V lost 7 bases to trimming and J lost 4 bases; unmatched junction nucleotides: 9. Germline CDR1 is SNHLY and CDR2 is FYNNEI. The CDR3 is made up of 14 amino acids. CDR3 sequence: CASNRQGLGTEAFF. CDR3 in DNA: TGTGCCAGCAACCGACAGGGTTTGGGCACTGAAGCTTTCTTT.

Only a few counts were recorded for this clone. The rearrangement uses TRBV20-1 and TRBJ1-4; 9 nucleotides line up with TRBD1. Germline loops: CDR1 DFQATT, CDR2 SNEGSKA (reference sequence). The V segment lost 3 bases and the J segment 2 bases; nucleotides outside the gene matches: 10. The CDR3 spans 17 residues. As DNA, the CDR3 is TGCAGTGCTAGTGCCGGGACAGGGAGAGTCACTAATGAAAAACTGTTTTTT. Translation gives CSASAGTGRVTNEKLFF.